Each of the 8 T cell receptor beta chains below was sequenced from the same sample in a study of control samples from healthy donors and cancer patients. TCRdb keeps only in-frame clones here, not all; method: immunoSEQ multiplex PCR. The data show 78,000 or so clones, more than 85% seen once. Sequenced input: blood. These receptors all stem from a woman aged 45-65 years in good health.

This chain links TRBV9 with TRBJ2-1, with 8 bases matching TRBD2. Germline CDR1 reads SGDLS; CDR2 reads YYNGEE. This CDR3 has 15 amino acids. After removal of 4 bases from V and 1 base from J, the junction contained 4 bases not matched to a gene. The chain's CDR3 is CASSSSGVSYNEQFF. CDR3 DNA: TGTGCCAGCAGCAGTAGCGGGGTGTCCTACAATGAGCAGTTCTTC.

Here the CDR3 DNA reads TGTGCCAGCAGCTTAGGGTCCTACAATCAGCCCCAGCATTTT. Its translation is CASSLGSYNQPQHF. This chain uses TRBV7-9 with TRBJ1-5; no definite D call. CDR1 SEHNR and CDR2 FQNEAQ come from the germline V gene (reference sequence). With 1 base removed from V and 3 bases from J, the gap between germline ends came to 7 bases. The CDR3 contains 14 residues. Full variable domain (remainder filled in from reference TRBV7-9 and TRBJ1-5): DTGVSQNPRHKITKRGQNVTFRCDPISEHNRLYWYRQTLGQGPEFLTYFQNEAQLEKSRLLSDRFSAERPKGSFSTLEIQRTEQGDSAMYLCASSLGSYNQPQHFGDGTRLSIL.

The chain carries TRBV19 and TRBJ2-6; D is undetermined. CDR1 is LNHDA and CDR2 is SQIVND in the germline V gene (reference sequence). The CDR3 totals 13 residues. V lost 2 bases and J 4 bases, leaving 3 bases between the germline ends. CDR3 nucleotides: TGTGCCAGTAGTATAAGGGGGGCCAACGTCCTGACTTTC. Translated, it gives CASSIRGANVLTF.

The count of this clone is one. The chain uses TRBV7-9 and TRBJ1-1; D remains unclear. The V end was cut by 3 bases, the J end by 1 base, with 15 bases between. The CDR3 has 16 residues. Germline-derived CDR1 and CDR2 are SEHNR and FQNEAQ (reference sequence). CDR3 bases: TGTGCCAGCAGCTTGGTTTTGTCTTCAGGGAACACTGAAGCTTTCTTT. Its protein product is CASSLVLSSGNTEAFF.

The chain recombines TRBV4-1 with TRBJ2-5; TRBD1 might be the D (6 bases). From germline, CDR1 is MGHRA and CDR2 YSYEKL. V lost 3 bases and J lost 4, with 9 bases in between. CDR3 size: 13 residues. CDR3 sequence: CASSHVGGETQYF. CDR3 DNA: TGCGCCAGCAGCCATGTAGGGGGAGAGACCCAGTACTTC.

This CDR3 is CASSLLRDTHNEQFF. CDR3 sequence (DNA): TGTGCCAGCAGCTTGCTAAGGGACACCCACAATGAGCAGTTCTTC. The chain is built from TRBV11-2 and TRBJ2-1, with a possible D match to TRBD1 (6 bases). CDR1 and CDR2 from the germline V gene are SGHAT and FQNNGV. The CDR3 has 15 amino acids. Trimming removed 3 bases from V and 5 bases from J, with 14 bases in between.

The V gene is TRBV4-1, the J gene TRBJ1-2; D call uncertain. The germline V gene encodes CDR1 MGHRA and CDR2 YSYEKL. The germline V and J ends were trimmed by 1 base and 0 bases, with 12 bases remaining between them. The CDR3 totals 16 residues. CDR3 DNA: TGCGCCAGCAGCCAAGGTTCGTGGAGGACTAACTATGGCTACACCTTC. This translates into CASSQGSWRTNYGYTF.

The genes are TRBV19 and TRBJ1-5; D unresolved. Trimming removed 1 base from V and 0 bases from J, with 10 bases in between. There are 16 residues in the CDR3. Germline CDR1 is LNHDA and CDR2 is SQIVND (reference sequence). CDR3: CASSIVGQISNQPQHF. The CDR3 coding sequence is TGTGCCAGTAGTATAGTAGGGCAGATTAGCAATCAGCCCCAGCATTTT.